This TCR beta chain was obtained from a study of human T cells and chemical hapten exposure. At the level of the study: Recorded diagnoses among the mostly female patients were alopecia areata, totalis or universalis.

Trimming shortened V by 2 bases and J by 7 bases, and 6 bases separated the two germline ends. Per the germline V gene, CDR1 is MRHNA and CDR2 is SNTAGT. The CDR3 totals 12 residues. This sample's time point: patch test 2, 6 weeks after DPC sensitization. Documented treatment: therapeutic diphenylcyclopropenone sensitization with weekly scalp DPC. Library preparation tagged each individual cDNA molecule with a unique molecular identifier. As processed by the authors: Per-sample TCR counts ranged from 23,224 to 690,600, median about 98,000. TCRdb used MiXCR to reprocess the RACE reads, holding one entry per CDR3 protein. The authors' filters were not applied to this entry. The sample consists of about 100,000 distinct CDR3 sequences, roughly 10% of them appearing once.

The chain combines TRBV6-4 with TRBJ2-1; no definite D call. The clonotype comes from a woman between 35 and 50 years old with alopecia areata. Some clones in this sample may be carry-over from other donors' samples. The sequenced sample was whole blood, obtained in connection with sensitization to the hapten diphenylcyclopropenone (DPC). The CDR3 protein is CASSDGMNEQFF. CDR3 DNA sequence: TGTGCCAGCAGTGACGGGATGAATGAGCAGTTCTTC.